This TCR beta chain was recovered during a study of beta chain features in type 1 diabetes. Regarding the study as a whole: All four CD4+ subsets of Type 1 diabetes patients contained TCRB CDR3s that were moderately but significantly shorter.

Since all of the isolated RNA was reverse transcribed, expressed TCRB transcripts were what got sequenced. The method was immunoSEQ multiplex PCR; TCRdb's version includes in-frame clones alone and lacks a portion of them. The data contain approximately 360,000 clones, around 12% of them seen just once; the ten biggest clones take up around 0.01%. To note about this clone: Antigen specificity is unknown.

Per germline, CDR1 SGHDT and CDR2 YYEEEE. Trimming removed 3 bases from V and 6 bases from J, with 12 bases in between. CDR3 size: 13 residues. The TCR was taken from a woman between 18 and 29 years old with type 1 diabetes. Input material: naive CD4+ T cells from blood. The V call is TRBV5-6, the J call TRBJ1-2; D perhaps matches TRBD1 (5 bases). DNA of the CDR3: TGTGCCAGCAGCTCCTGGGGGGAGGATGGCTACACCTTC. This translates into CASSSWGEDGYTF. Based on the CDR3 plus reference TRBV5-6 and TRBJ1-2, the full variable domain is DAGVTQSPTHLIKTRGQQVTLRCSPKSGHDTVSWYQQALGQGPQFIFQYYEEEERQRGNFPDRFSGHQFPNYSSELNVNALLLGDSALYLCASSSWGEDGYTFGSGTRLTVV.